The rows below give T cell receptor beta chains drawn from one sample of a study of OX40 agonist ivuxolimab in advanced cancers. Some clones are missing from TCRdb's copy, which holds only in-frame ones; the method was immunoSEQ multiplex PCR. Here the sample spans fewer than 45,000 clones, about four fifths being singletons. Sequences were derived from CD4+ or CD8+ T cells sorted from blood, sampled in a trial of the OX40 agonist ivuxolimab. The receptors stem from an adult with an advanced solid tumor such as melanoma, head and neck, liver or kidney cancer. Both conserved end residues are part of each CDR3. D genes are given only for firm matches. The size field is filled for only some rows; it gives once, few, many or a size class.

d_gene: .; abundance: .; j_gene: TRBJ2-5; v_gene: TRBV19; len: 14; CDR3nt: TGTGCCAGTAACCGTGACACATACCAAGAGACCCAGTACTTC; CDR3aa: CASNRDTYQETQYF
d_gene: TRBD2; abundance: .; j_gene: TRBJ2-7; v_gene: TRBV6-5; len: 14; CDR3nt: TGTGCCAGCAGGTCTAGCGGGAGGAAGTACGAGCAGTACTTC; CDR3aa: CASRSSGRKYEQYF
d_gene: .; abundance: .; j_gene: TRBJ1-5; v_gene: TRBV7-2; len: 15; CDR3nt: TGTGCCAGCAGCTTAGATAGGATTAGCAATCAGCCCCAGCATTTT; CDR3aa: CASSLDRISNQPQHF
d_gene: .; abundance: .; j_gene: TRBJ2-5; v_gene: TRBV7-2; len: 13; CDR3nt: TGTGCCAGCAGCTTAAAGTACCAAGAGACCCAGTACTTC; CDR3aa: CASSLKYQETQYF
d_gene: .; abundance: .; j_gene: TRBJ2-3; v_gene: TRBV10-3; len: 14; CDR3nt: TGTGCCATCAACGCGGGGCCTACCACAGATACGCAGTATTTT; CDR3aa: CAINAGPTTDTQYF
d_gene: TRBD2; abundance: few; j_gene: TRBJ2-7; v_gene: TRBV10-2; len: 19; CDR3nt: TGCGCCAGCAGTGAGGGGGGTTTGACTAGCGGGGCGCCATCCTACGAGCAGTACTTC; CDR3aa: CASSEGGLTSGAPSYEQYF
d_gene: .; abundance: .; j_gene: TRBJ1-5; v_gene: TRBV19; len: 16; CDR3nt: TGTGCCAGTACCAATAGCTTCGGGGGGGCGGATCAGCCCCAGCATTTT; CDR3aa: CASTNSFGGADQPQHF
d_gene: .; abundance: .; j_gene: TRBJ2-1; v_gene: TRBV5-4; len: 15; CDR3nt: TGTGCCAGCAGCCCTCACGGAATGGGAGAGACTGAGCAGTTCTTC; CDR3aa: CASSPHGMGETEQFF
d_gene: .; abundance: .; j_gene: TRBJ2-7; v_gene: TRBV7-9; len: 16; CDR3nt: TGTGCCAGCAGCTTAGCGAAACGGGTAGGAGGCTACGAGCAGTACTTC; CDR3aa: CASSLAKRVGGYEQYF
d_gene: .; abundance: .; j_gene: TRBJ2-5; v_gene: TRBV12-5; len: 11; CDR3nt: TGTGCTAGTGGTTACCAAGAGACCCAGTACTTC; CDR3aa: CASGYQETQYF
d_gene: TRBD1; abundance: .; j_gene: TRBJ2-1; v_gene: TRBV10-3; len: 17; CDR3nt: TGTGCCATCAGCGAAACCCTACCGGGACAGGGGGGGAATGAGCAGTTCTTC; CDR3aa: CAISETLPGQGGNEQFF
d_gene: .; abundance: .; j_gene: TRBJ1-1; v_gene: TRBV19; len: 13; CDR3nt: TGTGCCAGTAGTGAGGGTTTGGGCACTGAAGCTTTCTTT; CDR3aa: CASSEGLGTEAFF
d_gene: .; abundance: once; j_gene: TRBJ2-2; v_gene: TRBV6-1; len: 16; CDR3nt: TGTGCCAGCAGTGAACAGCCAAAGGGGTTTGGCGGGGAGCTGTTTTTT; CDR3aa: CASSEQPKGFGGELFF
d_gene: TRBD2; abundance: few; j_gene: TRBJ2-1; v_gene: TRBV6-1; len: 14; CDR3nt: TGTGCCAGCAGTCTTAGCGGGACCTACAATGAGCAGTTCTTC; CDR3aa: CASSLSGTYNEQFF
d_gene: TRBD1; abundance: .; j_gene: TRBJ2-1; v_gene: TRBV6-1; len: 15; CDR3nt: TGTGCCAGCACTTCGGGACAGCTCTCCTACAATGAGCAGTTCTTC; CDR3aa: CASTSGQLSYNEQFF
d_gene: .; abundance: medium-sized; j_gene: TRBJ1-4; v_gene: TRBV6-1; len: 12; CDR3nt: TGTGCCAGCAGTGTTGCGGGAGAAAAACTGTTTTTT; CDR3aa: CASSVAGEKLFF
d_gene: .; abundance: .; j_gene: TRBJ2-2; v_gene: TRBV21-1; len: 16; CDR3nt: TGTGCCAGCTCTCCCCTCCCATTAGCTACTACCGGGGAGCTGTTTTTT; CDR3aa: CASSPLPLATTGELFF
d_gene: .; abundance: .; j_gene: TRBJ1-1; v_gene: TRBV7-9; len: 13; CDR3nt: TGTGCCAGCAGCCGAGACAGTAACACTGAAGCTTTCTTT; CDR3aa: CASSRDSNTEAFF
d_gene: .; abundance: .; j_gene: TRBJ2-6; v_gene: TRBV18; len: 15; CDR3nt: TGTGCCAGCTCATACAACTCTGGAGGGGCCAACGTCCTGACTTTC; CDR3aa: CASSYNSGGANVLTF
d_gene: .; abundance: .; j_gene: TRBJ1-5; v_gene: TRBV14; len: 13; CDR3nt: TGTGCCAGCAGTCGGGACGCGAATCAGCCCCAGCATTTT; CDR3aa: CASSRDANQPQHF
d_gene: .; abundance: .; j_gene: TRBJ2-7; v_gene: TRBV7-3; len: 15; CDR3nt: TGTGCCAGCAGCCCTACCCCGGCTACATTATACGAGCAGTACTTC; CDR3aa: CASSPTPATLYEQYF
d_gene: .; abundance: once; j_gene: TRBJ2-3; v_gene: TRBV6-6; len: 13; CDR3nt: TGTGCCAGCAGGCGGGACGGGACAGATACGCAGTATTTT; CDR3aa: CASRRDGTDTQYF
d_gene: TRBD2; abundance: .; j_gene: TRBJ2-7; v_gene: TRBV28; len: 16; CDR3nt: TGTGCCAGCAGTGCCGGGACTAGCGGGGGGGCGTACGAGCAGTACTTC; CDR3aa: CASSAGTSGGAYEQYF
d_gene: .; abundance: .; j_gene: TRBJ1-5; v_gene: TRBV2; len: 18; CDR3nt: TGTGCCAGCAGTGTGGCGGGGGGCGGGCTGTCAAGCAATCAGCCCCAGCATTTT; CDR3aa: CASSVAGGGLSSNQPQHF
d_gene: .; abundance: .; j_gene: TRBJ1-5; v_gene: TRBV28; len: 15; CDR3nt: TGTGCCAGCAGTGGGGGTGGCTCTCGCAATCAGCCCCAGCATTTT; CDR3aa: CASSGGGSRNQPQHF
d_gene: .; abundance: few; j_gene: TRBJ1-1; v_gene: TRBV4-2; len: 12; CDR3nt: TGTGCCAGCAGCCAAGAAGGTAGTGAAGCTTTCTTT; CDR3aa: CASSQEGSEAFF
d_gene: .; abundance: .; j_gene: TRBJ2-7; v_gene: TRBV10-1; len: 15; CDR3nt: TGCGCCAGCGCGCTCTCCACGGGGGTCTCCTACGAGCAGTACTTC; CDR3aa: CASALSTGVSYEQYF
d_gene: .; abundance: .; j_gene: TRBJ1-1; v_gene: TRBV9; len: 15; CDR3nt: TGTGCCAGCAGCGTAGATTCCCGGCCGAACACTGAAGCTTTCTTT; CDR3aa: CASSVDSRPNTEAFF
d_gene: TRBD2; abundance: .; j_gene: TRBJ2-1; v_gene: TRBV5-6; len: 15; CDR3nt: TGTGCCAGCAGCTTTCGGACTAGCGGGAGTCAGGAGCAGTTCTTC; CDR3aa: CASSFRTSGSQEQFF
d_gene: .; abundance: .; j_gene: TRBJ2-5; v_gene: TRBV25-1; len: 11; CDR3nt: TGTGCCAGCAGCCCCTTAGTTACCCAGTACTTC; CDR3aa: CASSPLVTQYF
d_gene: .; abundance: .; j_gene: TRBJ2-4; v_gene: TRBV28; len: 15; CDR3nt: TGTGCCAGCAGCTCTAGTTGGGAAACCAAAAACATTCAGTACTTC; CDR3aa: CASSSSWETKNIQYF
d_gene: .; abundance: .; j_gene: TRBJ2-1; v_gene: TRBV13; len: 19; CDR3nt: TGTGCCAGCAGCTTATTGGTGAATACAAACGGGACTTACTACAATGAGCAGTTCTTC; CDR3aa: CASSLLVNTNGTYYNEQFF
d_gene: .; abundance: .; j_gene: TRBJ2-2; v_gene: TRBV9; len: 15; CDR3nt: TGTGCCAGCAGCGTAGCTGTGGGTGACACCGGGGAGCTGTTTTTT; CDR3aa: CASSVAVGDTGELFF
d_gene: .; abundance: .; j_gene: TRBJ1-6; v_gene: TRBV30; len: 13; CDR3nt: TGTGCCTGGAGTATTCCGTATAATTCACCCCTCCACTTT; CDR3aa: CAWSIPYNSPLHF
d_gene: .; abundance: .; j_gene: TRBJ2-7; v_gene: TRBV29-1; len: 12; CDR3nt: TGCAGCGTGGGCTTGGGGGGCTGGGAGCAGTACTTC; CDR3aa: CSVGLGGWEQYF
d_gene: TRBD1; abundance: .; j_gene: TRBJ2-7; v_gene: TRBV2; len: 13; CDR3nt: TGTGCCAGCAGTGGGGACAGGGGATACGAGCAGTACTTC; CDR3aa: CASSGDRGYEQYF
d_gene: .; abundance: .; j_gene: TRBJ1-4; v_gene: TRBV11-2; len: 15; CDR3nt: TGTGCCAGCAGCTTAGTCACGGGGACTAATGAAAAACTGTTTTTT; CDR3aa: CASSLVTGTNEKLFF
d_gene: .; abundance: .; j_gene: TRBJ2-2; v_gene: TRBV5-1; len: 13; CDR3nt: TGCGCCACCCGGCGCGGGAACACCGGGGAGCTGTTTTTT; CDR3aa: CATRRGNTGELFF
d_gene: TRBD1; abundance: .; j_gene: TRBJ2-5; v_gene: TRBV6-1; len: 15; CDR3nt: TGTGCCAGCAGTGAAAAATACAGGGGGCGAGAGACCCAGTACTTC; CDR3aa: CASSEKYRGRETQYF
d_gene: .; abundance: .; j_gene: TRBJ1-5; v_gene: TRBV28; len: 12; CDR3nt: TGTGCCAGCAGAAGGCAAAGTCAGCCCCAGCATTTT; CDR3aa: CASRRQSQPQHF
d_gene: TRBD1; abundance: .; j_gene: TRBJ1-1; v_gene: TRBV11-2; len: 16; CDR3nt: TGTGCCAGCAGCGGCCCGCCGGGACAGCTGAACACTGAAGCTTTCTTT; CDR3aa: CASSGPPGQLNTEAFF
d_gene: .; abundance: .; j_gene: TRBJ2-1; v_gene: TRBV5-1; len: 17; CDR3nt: TGCGCCAGCAGCTCCCGTTTGCGGGGACGAAATTTGAATGAGCAGTTCTTC; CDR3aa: CASSSRLRGRNLNEQFF
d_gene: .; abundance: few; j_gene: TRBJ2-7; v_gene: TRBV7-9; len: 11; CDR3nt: TGTGCCAGCAGCGCTGAAGGCCGGCAGTACTTC; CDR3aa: CASSAEGRQYF
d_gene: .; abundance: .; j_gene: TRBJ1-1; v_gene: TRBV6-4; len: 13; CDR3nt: TGTGCCAGCAGTGTGGAGAGGGACACTGAAGCTTTCTTT; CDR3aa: CASSVERDTEAFF
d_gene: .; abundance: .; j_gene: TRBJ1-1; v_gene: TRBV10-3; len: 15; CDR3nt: TGTGCCATCAGTGAGCCCAAATCGGGGGGGACTGAAGCTTTCTTT; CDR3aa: CAISEPKSGGTEAFF
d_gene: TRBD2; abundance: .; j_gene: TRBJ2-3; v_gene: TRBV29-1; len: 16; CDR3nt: TGCGGCGTTCTTCCGGGACTAGCGGGGGGCAGTGATACGCAGTATTTT; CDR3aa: CGVLPGLAGGSDTQYF
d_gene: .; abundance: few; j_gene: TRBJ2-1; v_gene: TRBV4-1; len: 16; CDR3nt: TGCGCCAGCAGCCACCCGGGACAACAGCGTTACAATGAGCAGTTCTTC; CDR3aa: CASSHPGQQRYNEQFF